Only a few counts were recorded for the clone carrying this T cell receptor beta chain. This entry belongs to a study of blood T cells in healthy people across ages. Trimming cost V 3 bases and J 7 bases; bases outside gene matches: 2. The CDR3 runs 14 residues. Germline V gene lookup returns CDR1 DFQATT and CDR2 SNEGSKA (reference sequence). Every donor provided 8.5 to 10 milliliters of peripheral blood. Primed by a sample-barcoded 5' primer and a J-beta primer mix, a second PCR proceeded for 7 to 11 cycles. Each CDR3 protein gets one entry after TCRdb re-called the 5' RACE reads with MiXCR. The sample consists of about 680,000 distinct CDR3 sequences, over 45% of them appearing once.

The J gene is TRBJ2-1, the V gene TRBV20-1, with TRBD2 identical over 14 bases. The receptor's source is a woman in her sixties or seventies in good health. Material: blood. Here the CDR3 DNA reads TGCAGTGCTAGGACTAGCGGGAGGGTAAATGAGCAGTTCTTC. Protein: CSARTSGRVNEQFF.